One sample yielded the 26 T cell receptor beta chains listed below, sequenced in a study of beta chain features in type 1 diabetes. Expressed TCRB transcripts were sequenced because the isolated RNA had all been reverse transcribed beforehand. The protocol was immunoSEQ multiplex PCR, while the TCRdb copy is restricted to in-frame clones and leaves out a portion. The data contain more than 350,000 clones, approximately 10% of them singletons. Material: naive CD4+ T cells from blood. These receptors originate from a woman younger than 35 in good health.

The chain couples TRBV15 to TRBJ1-5, with TRBD1 matching 9 bases. The CDR3 spans 15 residues. V lost 3 bases and J lost 4; bases outside the gene matches: 4. The germline CDR1 and CDR2 sequences are LNHNV and YYDKDF (reference sequence). The CDR3 coding sequence is TGTGCCACCAGCAGGGGACAGGGATCGAATCAGCCCCAGCATTTT. Its translation is CATSRGQGSNQPQHF. Based on the CDR3 plus reference TRBV15 and TRBJ1-5, the full variable domain is DAMVIQNPRYQVTQFGKPVTLSCSQTLNHNVMYWYQQKSSQAPKLLFHYYDKDFNNEADTPDNFQSRRPNTSFCFLDIRSPGLGDTAMYLCATSRGQGSNQPQHFGDGTRLSIL.

This clone was seen once. The gene calls are TRBV7-2 and TRBJ2-7; D is unresolved. Trimming removed 2 bases at V and 4 bases at J, with 9 bases between. CDR3 length: 13 amino acids. Looked up from germline, CDR1 is SGHTA and CDR2 is FQGNSA. CDR3 DNA sequence: TGTGCCAGCAGCTTAACACTCCTATACGAGCAGTACTTC. Amino acid sequence: CASSLTLLYEQYF.

V usage is TRBV7-2 and J usage is TRBJ1-1, with D tentatively TRBD1 (6 bases). There are 16 residues in the CDR3. The germline V gene encodes CDR1 SGHTA and CDR2 FQGNSA. The germline V and J ends were trimmed by 5 bases and 3 bases, with 19 bases remaining between them. CDR3 nucleotides: TGTGCCAGCAGCCCCCGAAGAGGGGGTGGGGACACTGAAGCTTTCTTT. It yields the protein CASSPRRGGGDTEAFF.

The J gene is TRBJ1-3, the V gene TRBV14; D unclear. V was cut by 4 bases and J by 0 bases, with 4 bases left in between. Germline V CDR1 and CDR2: SGHDN, FVKESK. This CDR3 has 13 amino acids. In nucleotides, the CDR3 is TGTGCCAGCAGCCTTTACTCTGGAAACACCATATATTTT. Its translation is CASSLYSGNTIYF.

This clone occurred a few times. This chain joins TRBV29-1 and TRBJ1-1, with 9 nucleotides matching TRBD1. Germline V gene data show CDR1 as SQVTM and CDR2 as ANQGSEA. There are 13 residues in the CDR3. V trimming: 3 bases; J trimming: 10 bases; junction bases outside the gene matches: 9. The CDR3 is CSVETTGGLVAFF. For the CDR3, the DNA is TGCAGCGTTGAGACTACAGGGGGCTTAGTAGCTTTCTTT.

About this clone: Other DNA sequences in the sample encode the same CDR3. This chain connects TRBV7-9 to TRBJ2-1, with D maybe TRBD2 (6 bases). V was shortened by 1 base and J by 1 base, with 8 bases between the two germline ends. Germline loops: CDR1 SEHNR, CDR2 FQNEAQ (reference sequence). The CDR3 is 15 residues long. Here the CDR3 DNA reads TGTGCCAGCAGCTTAGACAGCGGGTCCTACAATGAGCAGTTCTTC. Residues: CASSLDSGSYNEQFF.

This clone has a handful of counts. This chain uses TRBV28 with TRBJ1-2, with D hard to call. This CDR3 spans 14 amino acids. Trimming removed 3 bases at V and 7 bases at J, with 15 bases between. Germline V gives CDR1 MDHEN, CDR2 SYDVKM. The CDR3 DNA reads as TGTGCCAGCAGTTTCGGCCTCAAGGGTCGTGGCTACACCTTC. This sequence encodes CASSFGLKGRGYTF.

This clone was seen a few times. The chain joins TRBV9 to TRBJ2-1; D remains unclear. The germline V and J ends were trimmed by 4 bases and 1 base, with 6 bases remaining between them. The CDR3 is 13 amino acids. CDR1 is SGDLS and CDR2 is YYNGEE in the germline V gene. The chain's CDR3 is CASSPGSYNEQFF. CDR3 coding DNA: TGTGCCAGCAGCCCCGGGTCCTACAATGAGCAGTTCTTC.

The chain is built from TRBV28 and TRBJ2-3; the D is unclear. V shed 5 bases and J shed 14 bases, with 17 bases lying between them. CDR1 and CDR2 from the germline V gene are MDHEN and SYDVKM. The CDR3 loop spans 12 amino acids. CDR3 bases: TGTGCCAGCAGTGCAACTCGAAAGCAGTCGTATTTT. As protein: CASSATRKQSYF.

The CDR3: CSGLPSGRTDTGELFF. CDR3 sequence (DNA): TGCAGCGGTTTGCCTAGCGGGAGGACGGACACCGGGGAGCTGTTTTTT. The chain combines TRBV29-1 with TRBJ2-2, with 11 bases identical to TRBD2. V lost 7 bases, J lost 3 bases, and 10 bases stayed unmatched. In germline, CDR1 is SQVTM, CDR2 ANQGSEA. The CDR3 sequence is 16 residues long.

CDR3 in DNA: TGTGCCAGCAGCTTGGGGGTCGTGGATACGCAGTATTTT. This encodes CASSLGVVDTQYF. The J gene is TRBJ2-3, the V gene TRBV5-6; the D is unclear. The CDR3 has 13 residues. Trimming removed 0 bases at V and 6 bases at J, with 8 bases between. Germline-derived CDR1 and CDR2 are SGHDT and YYEEEE. Supplemented by reference TRBV5-6 and TRBJ2-3, the full variable domain reads DAGVTQSPTHLIKTRGQQVTLRCSPKSGHDTVSWYQQALGQGPQFIFQYYEEEERQRGNFPDRFSGHQFPNYSSELNVNALLLGDSALYLCASSLGVVDTQYFGPGTRLTVL.

This clone turned up a few times. The chain employs TRBV30 and TRBJ2-5; 8 nucleotides agree with TRBD2. Trimming removed 0 bases from V and 1 base from J; junction bases left unmatched: 4. CDR1 is GTSNPN and CDR2 is SVGIG in the germline V gene (reference sequence). This CDR3 contains 15 residues. The CDR3 DNA is TGTGCCTGGAGTGTACGGCGGGGGGTCCAAGAGACCCAGTACTTC. This gives the protein CAWSVRRGVQETQYF. Using reference TRBV30 and TRBJ2-5 for the parts outside the CDR3, the full variable domain is SQTIHQWPATLVQPVGSPLSLECTVEGTSNPNLYWYRQAAGRGLQLLFYSVGIGQISSEVPQNLSASRPQDRQFILSSKKLLLSDSGFYLCAWSVRRGVQETQYFGPGTRLLVL.

This rearrangement joins TRBV2 to TRBJ2-5; D may be TRBD1 (6 bases). CDR1 SNHLY and CDR2 FYNNEI come from the germline V gene. This CDR3 contains 16 residues. The ends were cut back, 0 bases at V and 0 bases at J, with 11 bases in the middle. CDR3 in DNA: TGTGCCAGCAGTGAAGCTCTTGGGGGCTACCAAGAGACCCAGTACTTC. Translated, it gives CASSEALGGYQETQYF.

This clone was counted between two and nine times. This chain joins TRBV19 and TRBJ2-3; D not resolved. This CDR3 is 11 amino acids long. Germline-derived CDR1 and CDR2 are LNHDA and SQIVND (reference sequence). Trimming took off 2 bases at V and 7 bases at J, with 4 bases between the two ends. CDR3 amino acids: CASSISNTQYF. The CDR3, as DNA: TGTGCCAGTAGTATATCAAATACGCAGTATTTT.

The gene calls are TRBV6-6 and TRBJ2-1; perhaps TRBD2 as D (5 bases). V lost 8 bases to trimming and J lost 0 bases, with 11 bases between them. Germline V lookup: CDR1 MNHNY, CDR2 SVGAGI (reference sequence). The CDR3 contains 14 residues. For the CDR3, the DNA is TGTGCCAGCGGGTCGGGGAGCTCCTACAATGAGCAGTTCTTC. It yields the protein CASGSGSSYNEQFF.

The chain joins TRBV15 to TRBJ1-1; D is perhaps TRBD1 (5 bases). The CDR3 consists of 15 residues. Trimming removed 0 bases at V and 11 bases at J, with 19 bases between. The germline gives CDR1 LNHNV, CDR2 YYDKDF (reference sequence). CDR3 sequence: CATSRDQGLAGLAFF. In DNA, the CDR3 is TGTGCCACCAGCAGAGATCAGGGCCTCGCAGGGTTGGCTTTCTTT. Combining the CDR3 with reference TRBV15 and TRBJ1-1 gives the whole variable domain DAMVIQNPRYQVTQFGKPVTLSCSQTLNHNVMYWYQQKSSQAPKLLFHYYDKDFNNEADTPDNFQSRRPNTSFCFLDIRSPGLGDTAMYLCATSRDQGLAGLAFFGQGTRLTVV.

The table lists this clone with a few counts. This chain uses TRBV28 with TRBJ1-1; the D gene is possibly TRBD1 (5 bases). CDR1 MDHEN and CDR2 SYDVKM come from the germline V gene. CDR3 length: 12 residues. The V end lost 4 bases, the J end lost 5 bases, and 8 bases lay between the germline ends. The CDR3 is CASSYRRTEAFF. CDR3 DNA: TGTGCCAGCAGTTACAGGCGGACTGAAGCTTTCTTT.

This chain links TRBV11-2 with TRBJ1-2; D is unresolved. Trimming took off 8 bases at V and 1 base at J, with 5 bases between the two ends. Per germline, CDR1 SGHAT and CDR2 FQNNGV. This CDR3 comprises 11 residues. CDR3 sequence: CASGHNYGYTF. As DNA, the CDR3 is TGTGCCAGCGGCCATAACTATGGCTACACCTTC.

This clone has just a few counts. The chain has TRBV6-5 and TRBJ2-7; TRBD2 is a possible D gene (6 bases). CDR3 length equals 15 residues. Germline V gene lookup returns CDR1 MNHEY and CDR2 SVGAGI. The germline V and J ends were trimmed by 8 bases and 1 base, with 18 bases remaining between them. As DNA, the CDR3 is TGTGCCAGCCGAAGGGAACATAGCGGTTCCTACGAGCAGTACTTC. Protein sequence: CASRREHSGSYEQYF.

V and J are TRBV4-1 and TRBJ1-1; no firm D call. Germline assignment: CDR1 MGHRA and CDR2 YSYEKL. Between the trimmed V and J ends, which lost 4 bases and 0 bases, there was a span of 6 bases. The CDR3 runs to 13 residues. This CDR3 is CASSPLMNTEAFF. CDR3 DNA sequence: TGCGCCAGCAGCCCTCTCATGAACACTGAAGCTTTCTTT.

This clone was counted a few times. This sequence joins TRBV5-1 and TRBJ2-1; a weak D match, TRBD1 (5 bases). Trimming cost V 0 bases and J 8 bases, with 12 bases left between them. The CDR3 is 14 amino acids. Germline CDR1 reads SGHRS; CDR2 reads YFSETQ. Here the CDR3 DNA reads TGCGCCAGCAGCTTGGTAGGGGCTGGAGATGAGCAGTTCTTC. Translating gives CASSLVGAGDEQFF. Filled out from reference TRBV5-1 and TRBJ2-1, the complete variable domain reads KAGVTQTPRYLIKTRGQQVTLSCSPISGHRSVSWYQQTPGQGLQFLFEYFSETQRNKGNFPGRFSGRQFSNSRSEMNVSTLELGDSALYLCASSLVGAGDEQFFGPGTRLTVL.

The gene calls are TRBV29-1 and TRBJ1-4; D perhaps matches TRBD1 (5 bases). The CDR3 covers 13 residues. Trimming stripped 1 base from V and 6 bases from J, with 9 bases between. In germline, CDR1 is SQVTM, CDR2 ANQGSEA. CDR3 coding DNA: TGCAGCGTTGAAGGGGCAGGGTATGAAAAACTGTTTTTT. It translates to CSVEGAGYEKLFF.

There are a few counts of this clone. The chain recombines TRBV15 with TRBJ2-7, with 7 bases aligning to TRBD1. The CDR3 totals 15 residues. Germline CDR1 LNHNV, CDR2 YYDKDF (reference sequence). Trimming cost V 0 bases and J 1 base; bases outside gene matches: 3. Written as DNA, the CDR3 is TGTGCCACCAGCAGAGATAGGACAGGATCCTACGAGCAGTACGTC. The encoded protein is CATSRDRTGSYEQYV.

Only a few counts were recorded for this clone. This chain uses TRBV7-9 with TRBJ2-3; D not resolved. The CDR3 is made up of 13 amino acids. The germline V and J ends were trimmed by 6 bases and 2 bases, with 9 bases remaining between them. The germline V gene encodes CDR1 SEHNR and CDR2 FQNEAQ (reference sequence). This chain's CDR3 is CASSPSTTDTQYF. The CDR3 bases are TGTGCCAGCAGTCCCAGCACCACAGATACGCAGTATTTT.

The V and J genes are TRBV15 and TRBJ1-2, with 8 nucleotides matching TRBD1. Germline V CDR1 and CDR2: LNHNV, YYDKDF (reference sequence). The ends lost 0 bases at V and 4 bases at J; junction bases unmatched: 10. This CDR3 region has 17 residues. CDR3 region: CATSREPQGASPYGYTF. The CDR3 DNA reads TGTGCCACCAGCAGAGAGCCTCAGGGGGCGTCCCCCTATGGCTACACCTTC.

The V call is TRBV6-1, the J call TRBJ2-3, with unresolved D. Germline CDR1 MNHNS, CDR2 SASEGT. The CDR3 runs to 12 residues. The germline V and J ends were trimmed by 6 bases and 2 bases, with 6 bases remaining between them. The CDR3, as DNA: TGTGCCAGCAGCCAGAACACAGATACGCAGTATTTT. It translates to CASSQNTDTQYF.